What follows are 19 T cell receptor beta chains derived from one specimen sequenced in a study of CD8 T cells in Susac syndrome. An input of about 0.45 to 1 ug of RNA was subjected to reverse transcription using random hexamers. A single record per CDR3 protein comes from TCRdb applying MiXCR to the immunoSEQ multiplex PCR reads. The table has roughly 200,000 distinct CDR3 sequences, 85% to 95% seen once. Sequencing was carried out using CD4+ T cells from PBMCs. The receptor source for this set is a human donor with Susac syndrome.

The J gene is TRBJ2-5, the V gene TRBV7-2; the D gene is possibly TRBD1 (6 bases). This CDR3 has 14 residues. Trimming left V 6 bases short and J 2 bases short, with 13 bases between. CDR1 is SGHTA, CDR2 FQGNSA, per germline. CDR3 DNA sequence: TGTGCCAGCAGTAGTGGACAGTTTCAAGAGACCCAGTACTTC. Protein sequence: CASSSGQFQETQYF.

The chain links TRBV7-8 to TRBJ2-3, with D unresolved. This CDR3 contains 13 residues. Germline V lookup: CDR1 SGHVS, CDR2 FQNEAQ. V gave up 0 bases and J gave up 6 bases, with 7 bases separating them. CDR3 sequence reads: CASSLASADTQYF. DNA for the CDR3: TGTGCCAGCAGCTTAGCATCAGCGGATACGCAGTATTTT.

This chain joins TRBV4-3 and TRBJ2-1; 9 bases are shared with TRBD2. The CDR3 is 16 residues long. V lost 3 bases to trimming and J lost 2 bases; unmatched junction nucleotides: 5. CDR1 is LGHNA and CDR2 is YSLEER in the germline V gene. The CDR3 DNA reads TGCGCCAGCAGCCATCTTAGCGGGAGCGCCTACAATGAGCAGTTCTTC. It encodes CASSHLSGSAYNEQFF.

The chain uses TRBV2 and TRBJ2-6; tentatively, D is TRBD1 (5 bases). Trimming removed 4 bases from V and 2 bases from J, with 9 bases in between. The CDR3 contains 15 residues. CDR1 SNHLY and CDR2 FYNNEI come from the germline V gene. The CDR3 bases are TGTGCCAGCAGTGCAGGGCCGCCTGGGGCCAACGTCCTGACTTTC. Its protein is CASSAGPPGANVLTF.

The genes are TRBV9 and TRBJ2-2, with 8 positions matching TRBD1. J lost 6 bases, V lost 2 bases, and 9 bases had no gene match. The CDR3 extends over 16 amino acids. Per germline, CDR1 SGDLS and CDR2 YYNGEE. The CDR3 region is CASSVSGQGGAGELFF. The CDR3 DNA is TGTGCCAGCAGCGTTTCCGGACAGGGCGGCGCCGGGGAGCTGTTTTTT.

The J gene is TRBJ1-2, the V gene TRBV5-4; D gene ambiguous. The CDR3 totals 14 residues. The germline V and J ends were trimmed by 1 base and 4 bases, with 11 bases remaining between them. Germline CDR1 and CDR2: SGHNT and YYREEE (reference sequence). In nucleotides, the CDR3 is TGTGCCAGCAGCTTGAATAGACCCATCTATGGCTACACCTTC. Amino acid sequence: CASSLNRPIYGYTF.

CDR3 residues: CASSQVTGGPYEQYF. The CDR3, as DNA: TGTGCCAGCAGCCAAGTAACAGGAGGTCCCTACGAGCAGTACTTC. The chain is built from TRBV14 and TRBJ2-7; D possibly uses TRBD1 or TRBD2 (5 bases each). The CDR3 has 15 residues. Trimming stripped 1 base from V and 2 bases from J, with 12 bases between. Germline CDR1 and CDR2: SGHDN and FVKESK.

In its sample, this clonotype was seen once. The rearrangement links TRBV2 to TRBJ1-3; D gene uncertain. CDR3 length equals 12 residues. The V end was cut by 5 bases, the J end by 8 bases, with 10 bases between. From germline, CDR1 is SNHLY and CDR2 FYNNEI. In DNA form, the CDR3 reads TGTGCCAGCAGTTACAGTCGGGACACCATATATTTT. Residues: CASSYSRDTIYF.

The gene calls are TRBV3-1 and TRBJ1-1, with unresolved D. Trimming took 3 bases from V and 7 from J, leaving 9 bases between them. CDR3 length equals 12 residues. Per the germline V gene, CDR1 is LGHDT and CDR2 is YNNKEL (reference sequence). In DNA, the CDR3 is TGTGCCAGCAGCCATCGGGCCCTTGAAGCTTTCTTT. Its translation: CASSHRALEAFF.

This sequence joins TRBV20-1 and TRBJ2-1; D might be TRBD2 (5 bases). V gave up 3 bases and J gave up 6 bases, with 12 bases separating them. The CDR3 consists of 13 residues. In germline, CDR1 is DFQATT, CDR2 SNEGSKA (reference sequence). In nucleotides, the CDR3 is TGCAGTGCTAGCTTACCGAGGGCCAATGAGCAGTTCTTC. Translated: CSASLPRANEQFF.

The chain has TRBV7-6 and TRBJ2-3, with D maybe TRBD1 (6 bases). This CDR3 contains 16 residues. The V and J ends lost 0 bases and 6 bases respectively, with 16 bases between them. CDR1 is SGHVS, CDR2 FNYEAQ, per germline. The CDR3 region has the DNA TGTGCCAGCAGCTTAGCACAGACAGGCGGGTCGGATACGCAGTATTTT. Translated: CASSLAQTGGSDTQYF.

The V and J genes are TRBV6-5 and TRBJ1-2; D gene ambiguous. Germline V gene data show CDR1 as MNHEY and CDR2 as SVGAGI. This CDR3 spans 13 amino acids. V was cut by 2 bases and J by 8 bases, with 12 bases left in between. The CDR3 sequence is CASSYDVGYGYTF. CDR3 coding DNA: TGTGCCAGCAGTTACGATGTGGGTTACGGCTACACCTTC.

The chain joins TRBV6-6 to TRBJ2-1; the D is unclear. CDR1 is MNHNY and CDR2 is SVGAGI in the germline V gene (reference sequence). The CDR3 loop spans 13 amino acids. V lost 1 base, J lost 6 bases, and 7 bases lay in between. CDR3 bases: TGTGCCAGCAGTTACTTCAGTTTCAATGAGCAGTTCTTC. Translating it yields CASSYFSFNEQFF.

This clonotype showed up just once. This chain joins TRBV27 and TRBJ2-7, with D unclear. V was trimmed by 6 bases and J by 3 bases, leaving 12 bases between them. CDR1 and CDR2 (germline): MNHEY, SMNVEV (reference sequence). The CDR3 has 13 amino acids. The CDR3 loop is CASSPRSLYEQYF. The CDR3 nucleotides read TGTGCCAGCAGCCCCAGGTCTCTCTACGAGCAGTACTTC.

The J gene is TRBJ1-4, the V gene TRBV15; D might be TRBD1 (6 bases). Germline V gene sequence: CDR1 LNHNV, CDR2 YYDKDF (reference sequence). The CDR3 runs 15 residues. V was cut by 1 base and J by 6 bases, with 12 bases left in between. CDR3 nucleotide sequence: TGTGCCACCAGCAGAGTAACAGGGCGGGATGAAAAACTGTTTTTT. This translates into CATSRVTGRDEKLFF.

This clonotype was picked up one time. The chain couples TRBV15 to TRBJ2-3, with D perhaps given as TRBD1 or TRBD2 (6 bases each). The germline V gene encodes CDR1 LNHNV and CDR2 YYDKDF (reference sequence). V was trimmed by 5 bases and J by 3 bases, leaving 18 bases between them. The length of the CDR3 is 16 residues. This chain's CDR3 is CATSSSRGDLTDTQYF. The CDR3 DNA is TGTGCCACCAGCTCCTCGAGGGGGGACCTAACAGATACGCAGTATTTT.

This chain uses TRBV5-6 with TRBJ1-1, with a weak D call TRBD1 (5 bases). Deletions cut 4 bases from V and 11 bases from J, with 15 bases between. This CDR3 has 12 amino acids. Per the germline V gene, CDR1 is SGHDT and CDR2 is YYEEEE. The CDR3 loop reads CASSQEGRLAFF. CDR3 nucleotides: TGTGCCAGCAGCCAGGAGGGACGATTGGCTTTCTTT. Variable domain in full (rest from reference TRBV5-6 and TRBJ1-1): DAGVTQSPTHLIKTRGQQVTLRCSPKSGHDTVSWYQQALGQGPQFIFQYYEEEERQRGNFPDRFSGHQFPNYSSELNVNALLLGDSALYLCASSQEGRLAFFGQGTRLTVV.

This clonotype was recorded only once. V is TRBV28 and J is TRBJ1-1; TRBD1 matches at 8 bases. Germline loops: CDR1 MDHEN, CDR2 SYDVKM. This CDR3 has 15 residues. After removal of 3 bases from V and 6 bases from J, the junction contained 9 bases not matched to a gene. The CDR3 DNA reads as TGTGCCAGCAGTTTTCTCGGACAGGGTGGGCCTGAAGCTTTCTTT. Its translation: CASSFLGQGGPEAFF.

This clonotype has only one observation. V usage is TRBV12-3 or TRBV12-4 and J usage is TRBJ1-1, with TRBD1 as a possible D gene (6 bases). Trimming took 7 bases from V and 2 from J, leaving 14 bases between them. The CDR3 has 14 amino acids. Here the CDR3 reads CASTLGGSNTEAFF. The CDR3 DNA reads as TGTGCCAGCACCCTAGGGGGATCAAACACTGAAGCTTTCTTT.